The sequence of this TCR beta chain was determined in a study of blood T cell repertoires in COVID-19. On the study more broadly: Donors in the United States, Italy and Spain gave samples during acute or convalescent COVID-19.

Authors' data handling: Nucleated cell number was recorded as an estimate derived from reference gene primer amplification. Clones were sequenced by immunoSEQ multiplex PCR, and TCRdb holds only the in-frame ones, with some missing. V and J calls plus clone size are reproduced from that table; the DNA served to infer D and trimming. This table holds about 99,000 clones, over 70% found once. With V trimmed by 1 base and J by 5 bases, 10 bases remained unmatched. The germline V gene encodes CDR1 KGHSH and CDR2 LQKENI. This CDR3 contains 17 residues. What was sequenced was peripheral blood. The chain couples TRBV18 to TRBJ2-3; 9 nucleotides match TRBD1. The clonotype was recovered from a man over 45 with acute or convalescent COVID-19. CDR3 region: CASSPQPQGALIDTQYF. The CDR3 nucleotides are TGTGCCAGCTCACCACAGCCACAGGGGGCGTTAATAGATACGCAGTATTTT.